This T cell receptor (beta chain) was captured in a study of T cells after yellow fever vaccination. At the level of the study: For low cell numbers, libraries were made with SMART-Seq v4 Ultra Low Input. Whole-study results and caveats: A large majority of primary-vaccination clones showed up again after the booster (about 97% CD4, around 85% CD8). There was a possibility that FACS-sorted repertoires contained abundant clonotypes contaminating from the bulk population.

They built TCR cDNA with 5'RACE template switching, a step that put in a universal primer site and UMIs. Each CDR3 protein is one row after TCRdb ran MiXCR on the 5' RACE reads. The sample holds fewer than 150,000 distinct CDR3 sequences, about 8% seen once. Many counts were recorded for this clonotype. The antigen remains unidentified. The source of this sequence is a man aged 25-45 years who received the YFV17D yellow fever vaccine. Source: CD4+ T cells sorted from PBMCs, taken 5 days after the yellow fever booster vaccination.

CDR3 amino acids: CASNLNSGNEQFF. DNA for the CDR3: TGTGCCAGCAACCTTAATAGCGGCAATGAGCAGTTCTTC. V is TRBV7-2 and J is TRBJ2-1, with D possibly matching TRBD2 (6 bases). CDR3 length equals 13 residues. CDR1 and CDR2 from the germline V gene are SGHTA and FQGNSA. Trimming took 7 bases from V and 6 from J, leaving 13 bases between them.